These 21 T cell receptor beta chains originate from one sample sequenced in a study of regulatory T cells in long-lasting Graves disease (dated by TCRdb to the early 2020s). Libraries were prepared through multiplex PCR. Sequencing instrument: Illumina HiSeq 4000. iRepertoire HTBI primers and Arm-PCR amplification of CDR3 regions were used to construct TCR beta libraries. TCRdb trimmed the raw reads at Q25, called clones with MiXCR and kept productive beta chains. Each entry merges the rows of one CDR3 protein and shows their most common DNA and genes. Within this sample are hundreds of thousands of distinct CDR3 sequences, with roughly 15% of them counted one time only. About 20% of the sample goes to the ten largest clones. The time point tag for this specimen amounts to: newly diagnosed GD, antithyroid drugs for less than 3 months. For both TCR sequencing and RNA sequencing, RNA was extracted from PBMCs using TRIzol.

This same sample was also part of a study on T cells in Graves' hyperthyroidism and ophthalmopathy.

Material: peripheral blood mononuclear cells (PBMCs), obtained at new diagnosis, from a patient treated with antithyroid drugs. These receptors all come from a woman aged 25 to 45 with Graves disease. Donor details come from another sample of the same person, matched by shared clones.

In this sample, this clonotype turned up a few times. This chain uses TRBV24-1 with TRBJ1-2; 7 nucleotides align to TRBD1. There are 15 residues in the CDR3. Trimming took 5 bases from V and 5 from J; bases not matched to a gene: 10. CDR1 is KGHDR and CDR2 is SFDVKD in the germline V gene. The CDR3 reads CATSVHTGDGYGYTF. CDR3 bases: TGTGCCACCAGTGTACATACAGGGGATGGATATGGCTACACCTTC.

This clonotype came up many times. The chain is built from TRBV6-1 and TRBJ2-1; 9 bases agree with TRBD1. Trimming at V came to 6 bases and at J to 7 bases, leaving 10 bases not matched to a gene. Germline loops: CDR1 MNHNS, CDR2 SASEGT. The CDR3 is 15 residues long. CDR3 in amino acids: CASRATGGAGNEQFF. Written as DNA, the CDR3 is TGTGCCAGCAGGGCTACAGGGGGCGCAGGTAATGAGCAGTTCTTC.

This rearrangement joins TRBV4-1 to TRBJ1-2, with 7 bases that match TRBD1. The germline V gene has CDR1 MGHRA and CDR2 YSYEKL. CDR3 length equals 14 residues. V lost 7 bases to trimming and J lost 4 bases; unmatched junction nucleotides: 9. CDR3 nucleotide sequence: TGCGCCAGCATGAGGGAGGGGGCAGGCTATGGCTACACCTTC. It specifies CASMREGAGYGYTF.

The gene calls are TRBV28 and TRBJ2-2; D call uncertain. V lost 5 bases, J lost 0 bases, and 10 bases lay in between. The CDR3 length is 15 residues. Germline lookup yields CDR1 MDHEN and CDR2 SYDVKM. Here the CDR3 reads CASSLQHANTGELFF. In nucleotides, the CDR3 is TGTGCCAGCAGTCTACAACATGCGAACACCGGGGAGCTGTTTTTT.

V and J are TRBV6-2 or TRBV6-3 and TRBJ1-1, with 7 bases identical to TRBD1. Germline values: CDR1 MNHEY, CDR2 SVGEGT. This CDR3 spans 14 amino acids. Trimming at V came to 4 bases and at J to 11 bases, leaving 13 bases not matched to a gene. CDR3 in amino acids: CASSFGRTGSNAFF. DNA for the CDR3: TGTGCCAGCAGTTTCGGGAGGACAGGTTCTAACGCTTTCTTT.

This clonotype was picked up one time. The V gene is TRBV24-1, the J gene TRBJ1-2; the D is unclear. V gave up 3 bases and J gave up 6 bases, with 16 bases separating them. The V gene's germline CDR1 is KGHDR and CDR2 SFDVKD. The CDR3 loop spans 15 amino acids. The CDR3 DNA is TGTGCCACCAGTGATGCCAGACAAGGCTTGAATGGCTACACCTTC. Translated, it gives CATSDARQGLNGYTF.

This clonotype was counted ten times or more. The gene calls are TRBV12-3 or TRBV12-4 and TRBJ1-5; D ambiguous. V gave up 6 bases and J gave up 2 bases, with 11 bases separating them. The length of the CDR3 is 14 residues. The CDR3 loop is CASRGYGGNQPQHF. The DNA for the CDR3 is TGTGCCAGCAGGGGCTACGGGGGCAATCAGCCCCAGCATTTT.

This clonotype was counted a few times. The CDR3 spells CANRTGTPTEAFF. CDR3 coding DNA: TGTGCCAACAGAACAGGGACTCCCACTGAAGCTTTCTTT. J is TRBJ1-1 and V is TRBV28; D perhaps matches TRBD1 (6 bases). In germline, CDR1 is MDHEN, CDR2 SYDVKM. CDR3 size: 13 residues. V lost 10 bases, J lost 4 bases, and 16 bases lay in between.

This chain connects TRBV28 to TRBJ2-6, with D unclear. V was shortened by 5 bases and J by 1 base, with 12 bases between the two germline ends. The germline gives CDR1 MDHEN, CDR2 SYDVKM. CDR3 length: 16 residues. The CDR3 protein is CASSPQQISGANVLTF. CDR3 DNA sequence: TGTGCCAGCAGTCCTCAACAGATATCTGGGGCCAACGTCCTGACTTTC.

A word on this clonotype: A read error may explain this, as a much larger clone is one base away. The rearrangement links TRBV5-1 to TRBJ2-2, with 13 nucleotides matching TRBD2. CDR1 and CDR2 from the germline V gene are SGHRS and YFSETQ. This CDR3 spans 16 amino acids. CDR3 nucleotide sequence: TGCGCCAGCAGCGCCGGACTAGCGGGAGTTCCCGGGGCGCTGTTTTTT. Protein: CASSAGLAGVPGALFF.

This clonotype has just a few counts. J is TRBJ1-4 and V is TRBV25-1; the match to TRBD1 covers 7 bases. CDR1 MGHDK and CDR2 SYGVNS come from the germline V gene. V was clipped by 4 bases and J by 8 bases; unmatched bases: 7. The CDR3 sequence is 14 residues long. The CDR3 here is CASSAPTGWEKLFF. The CDR3 nucleotides read TGTGCCAGCAGTGCCCCGACAGGGTGGGAAAAACTGTTTTTT.

This clonotype was detected ten times or more. The genes are TRBV20-1 and TRBJ2-2; a weak D match, TRBD1 (6 bases). Germline CDR1 reads DFQATT; CDR2 reads SNEGSKA (reference sequence). CDR3 length: 17 amino acids. V shed 0 bases and J shed 2 bases, with 16 bases lying between them. CDR3 residues: CSARDRAGASNTGELFF. The CDR3 region has the DNA TGCAGTGCTAGAGATAGGGCAGGGGCTTCAAACACCGGGGAGCTGTTTTTT.

A remark on this clonotype: A read error may account for a junction end that differs from germline. V usage is TRBV2 and J usage is TRBJ2-2; D might be TRBD2 (7 bases). CDR1 is SNHLY and CDR2 is FYNNEI in the germline V gene. This CDR3 is 15 amino acids long. The CDR3 region is CARSPLAGATGELFF. The CDR3 nucleotides are TGTGCCCGCAGCCCCCTTGCGGGGGCCACCGGGGAGCTGTTTTTT.

The rearrangement joins TRBV19 to TRBJ1-5; D is possibly TRBD1 (5 bases). Germline values: CDR1 LNHDA, CDR2 SQIVND (reference sequence). The CDR3 consists of 13 residues. The ends were cut back, 7 bases at V and 5 bases at J, with 12 bases in the middle. CDR3 in DNA: TGTGCCAGTAAGGTGCGGGGCGATCAGCCCCAGCATTTT. Translating it yields CASKVRGDQPQHF.

This clonotype was observed a few times. The chain carries TRBV6-1 and TRBJ2-6; D is unclear. The V and J ends lost 5 bases and 1 base respectively, with 9 bases between them. The CDR3 sequence is 15 residues long. Germline values: CDR1 MNHNS, CDR2 SASEGT. The CDR3 here is CASSNALSGANVLTF. In nucleotides, the CDR3 is TGTGCCAGCAGTAATGCCCTATCTGGGGCCAACGTCCTGACTTTC.

This clonotype showed up many times. The chain recombines TRBV24-1 with TRBJ2-1; D remains unclear. The CDR3 length is 12 residues. CDR1 and CDR2 from the germline V gene are KGHDR and SFDVKD. V lost 5 bases and J 4 bases, leaving 5 bases between the germline ends. The CDR3 DNA follows: TGTGCCACCAGTGCTGAATACAATGAGCAGTTCTTC. This gives the protein CATSAEYNEQFF.

This clonotype appeared many times. The V call is TRBV7-3, the J call TRBJ2-1; 12 bases line up with TRBD2. CDR1 and CDR2 from the germline V gene are SGHTA and FQGTGA. This CDR3 is 15 amino acids long. Trimming at V came to 5 bases and at J to 7 bases, leaving 6 bases not matched to a gene. The CDR3 sequence: CASSTLAGGLNEQFF. CDR3 nucleotides: TGTGCCAGCAGCACCCTAGCGGGAGGGCTTAATGAGCAGTTCTTC.

This clonotype was picked up many times. The genes are TRBV6-5 and TRBJ2-1, with TRBD2 matching 11 bases. V dropped 4 bases and J dropped 0; count of bases not matched to a gene: 5. The CDR3 runs to 17 residues. Germline values: CDR1 MNHEY, CDR2 SVGAGI. The CDR3 DNA reads TGTGCCAGCAGTTCGGGGACTAGCGGAGCCTCCTACAATGAGCAGTTCTTC. Amino acid sequence: CASSSGTSGASYNEQFF.

This clonotype was counted only a few times. The gene calls are TRBV10-1 and TRBJ2-5; TRBD1 matches 10 bases. CDR3 length: 16 residues. Germline CDR1 WNHNN, CDR2 SYGVQD (reference sequence). After removal of 5 bases from V and 4 bases from J, the junction contained 10 bases not matched to a gene. CDR3 bases: TGCGCCAGCAGTCCCCAGCCGGGACAGGGGATAGAGACCCAGTACTTC. Translated, it gives CASSPQPGQGIETQYF.

This clonotype was counted many times. This sequence joins TRBV11-3 and TRBJ1-1; D unclear. In germline, CDR1 is SGHNT, CDR2 YENEEA. The CDR3 sequence is 13 residues long. The ends were cut back, 0 bases at V and 7 bases at J, with 9 bases in the middle. The CDR3 DNA reads as TGTGCCAGCAGCTTAGATCGGCGACGTGAAGCTTTCTTT. It translates to CASSLDRRREAFF.

For this clonotype: This may be a read error: a much more frequent sequence differs by one nucleotide. This chain joins TRBV27 and TRBJ1-5, with D possibly being TRBD1 (6 bases). This CDR3 contains 12 residues. The V and J ends lost 5 bases and 6 bases respectively, with 8 bases between them. The V gene's germline CDR1 is MNHEY and CDR2 SMNVEV (reference sequence). The CDR3: CASSTGFQPQHF. In DNA form, the CDR3 reads TGTGCCAGCAGTACAGGGTTTCAGCCCCAGCATTTT.